Below are 20 T cell receptor beta chains sequenced from a single sample in a study of blood T cell repertoires in COVID-19. The assay was immunoSEQ multiplex PCR, and TCRdb's table has in-frame clones only and misses some. The sample has roughly 420,000 clones, roughly 88% seen once; the top ten hold over 0.9%. The sample consisted of PBMCs or T cells enriched from blood (not recorded which). All receptors come from a woman in her 30s with acute COVID-19.

This chain connects TRBV11-3 to TRBJ1-1, with D unresolved. Per the germline V gene, CDR1 is SGHNT and CDR2 is YENEEA. This CDR3 spans 13 amino acids. Trimming removed 5 bases at V and 2 bases at J, with 9 bases between. This CDR3 is CASSPGSNTEAFF. DNA of the CDR3: TGTGCCAGCAGCCCCGGGAGTAACACTGAAGCTTTCTTT.

The rearrangement links TRBV12-5 to TRBJ1-3; D uncertain. The V gene's germline CDR1 is LGHNT and CDR2 FRNRAP. Trimming cost V 5 bases and J 4 bases, with 15 bases left between them. This CDR3 has 15 residues. DNA for the CDR3: TGTGCTAGTGGTGATGGTGGGAGCAGAGGAAACACCATATATTTT. Residues: CASGDGGSRGNTIYF.

The CDR3 region has the DNA TGTGCCAGTAGTATCCAGGGCCACGGTGAAAAACTGTTTTTT. Its translation: CASSIQGHGEKLFF. The V and J genes are TRBV19 and TRBJ1-4, with TRBD1 as a possible D gene (5 bases). Per the germline V gene, CDR1 is LNHDA and CDR2 is SQIVND (reference sequence). CDR3 length equals 14 residues. Trimming removed 3 bases at V and 7 bases at J, with 12 bases between.

This clone has just one count. The rearrangement uses TRBV5-1 and TRBJ1-6; 9 bases align to TRBD1. The V gene end was trimmed by 5 bases and the J gene end by 6 bases; junction bases not matched to a gene: 6. Germline CDR1 is SGHRS and CDR2 is YFSETQ. The CDR3 totals 15 residues. This CDR3 is CASRGTGGFNSPLHF. DNA of the CDR3: TGCGCCAGCAGGGGAACAGGGGGCTTTAATTCACCCCTCCACTTT.

The rearrangement links TRBV2 to TRBJ1-4; perhaps TRBD1 as D (6 bases). Germline V gene lookup returns CDR1 SNHLY and CDR2 FYNNEI. This CDR3 contains 14 residues. Trimming shortened V by 9 bases and J by 1 base, and 12 bases separated the two germline ends. CDR3 region: CASSLGGTNEKLFF. CDR3 DNA sequence: TGTGCCAGTAGCTTAGGGGGAACTAATGAAAAACTGTTTTTT.

V is TRBV9 and J is TRBJ1-1; the match to TRBD1 covers 7 bases. Germline trimming cut 3 bases from V and 0 bases from J; bases unmatched to any gene: 11. CDR1 is SGDLS, CDR2 YYNGEE, per germline. This CDR3 spans 17 amino acids. The CDR3 DNA reads as TGTGCCAGCAGCGCGACAGGGTCGACGTTGGTGAACACTGAAGCTTTCTTT. It encodes CASSATGSTLVNTEAFF. Full variable domain (remainder filled in from reference TRBV9 and TRBJ1-1): DSGVTQTPKHLITATGQRVTLRCSPRSGDLSVYWYQQSLDQGLQFLIQYYNGEERAKGNILERFSAQQFPDLHSELNLSSLELGDSALYFCASSATGSTLVNTEAFFGQGTRLTVV.

This clone was seen a single time. The chain links TRBV5-1 to TRBJ2-7; no definite D call. V shed 0 bases and J shed 4 bases, with 2 bases lying between them. The CDR3 runs 11 residues. The V gene's germline CDR1 is SGHRS and CDR2 YFSETQ. DNA of the CDR3: TGCGCCAGCAGCTTGGCATACGAGCAGTACTTC. This gives the protein CASSLAYEQYF.

The rearrangement links TRBV24-1 to TRBJ2-5; D is possibly TRBD1 (6 bases). V lost 4 bases and J lost 3, with 17 bases in between. The germline V gene has CDR1 KGHDR and CDR2 SFDVKD. The CDR3 consists of 16 residues. The CDR3 spells CATSEPQTTGKETQYF. The CDR3 bases are TGTGCCACCAGTGAACCCCAAACAACAGGGAAAGAGACCCAGTACTTC.

The chain couples TRBV7-9 to TRBJ2-2, with TRBD1 matching over 12 bases. Germline CDR1 is SEHNR and CDR2 is FQNEAQ (reference sequence). V shed 4 bases and J 8 bases; nucleotides not matched to a gene: 5. The CDR3 runs 15 residues. CDR3 nucleotide sequence: TGTGCCAGCAGCTCCCCGGGACAGGGGGCTGGGGAGCTGTTTTTT. It specifies CASSSPGQGAGELFF.

The chain uses TRBV18 and TRBJ1-5, with D maybe TRBD1 (6 bases). V was trimmed by 2 bases and J by 6 bases, leaving 11 bases between them. The germline CDR1 and CDR2 sequences are KGHSH and LQKENI. This CDR3 is built from 14 residues. This chain's CDR3 is CASSPTGSSQPQHF. CDR3 in DNA: TGTGCCAGCTCACCAACAGGGAGTAGTCAGCCCCAGCATTTT. Full variable domain (remainder filled in from reference TRBV18 and TRBJ1-5): NAGVMQNPRHLVRRRGQEARLRCSPMKGHSHVYWYRQLPEEGLKFMVYLQKENIIDESGMPKERFSAEFPKEGPSILRIQQVVRGDSAAYFCASSPTGSSQPQHFGDGTRLSIL.

Note on this clone: A read error may account for a junction end that differs from germline. The V call is TRBV2, the J call TRBJ2-1, with D possibly being TRBD2 (7 bases). The V gene's germline CDR1 is SNHLY and CDR2 FYNNEI. This CDR3 spans 15 amino acids. As DNA, the CDR3 is TGTGCCAGCAGGGAAGGGGGGGGCTGGTACAATGAGCAGTTCTTC. Its translation: CASREGGGWYNEQFF.

This clone appeared a single time. The rearrangement links TRBV2 to TRBJ1-6; possible D gene TRBD1, 6 bases. The CDR3 has 13 amino acids. Germline values: CDR1 SNHLY, CDR2 FYNNEI. V lost 6 bases and J 14 bases, leaving 17 bases between the germline ends. The CDR3 loop reads CASRSRQALTLHF. DNA of the CDR3: TGTGCCAGCAGGTCCAGACAGGCGTTGACCCTCCACTTT.

V gene TRBV14 combines with J gene TRBJ1-4, with TRBD1 matching over 8 bases. The V gene's germline CDR1 is SGHDN and CDR2 FVKESK. The trim removed 4 bases at V and 5 bases at J, leaving 6 bases unmatched. The CDR3 has 15 residues. CDR3 bases: TGTGCCAGCAGCCTCCGACAGGGGAGAAATGAAAAACTGTTTTTT. This gives the protein CASSLRQGRNEKLFF.

The chain uses TRBV12-3 or TRBV12-4 and TRBJ1-5; unclear D gene. The CDR3 runs to 12 residues. V lost 5 bases and J lost 5, with 7 bases in between. CDR3 sequence reads: CASSRRDQPQHF. The CDR3 region has the DNA TGTGCCAGCAGTCGTCGGGATCAGCCCCAGCATTTT.

In regard to this clone: The sample carries other DNA sequences with the same CDR3. The V and J genes are TRBV5-1 and TRBJ1-5; 7 bases fit TRBD1. This CDR3 comprises 14 residues. Germline CDR1 reads SGHRS; CDR2 reads YFSETQ. V lost 0 bases to trimming and J lost 7 bases; unmatched junction nucleotides: 4. CDR3 nucleotides: TGCGCCAGCAGCTTGGAGGGGGCTGGGCAGCCCCAGCATTTT. As protein: CASSLEGAGQPQHF. Full variable domain (rest looked up from reference TRBV5-1 and TRBJ1-5): KAGVTQTPRYLIKTRGQQVTLSCSPISGHRSVSWYQQTPGQGLQFLFEYFSETQRNKGNFPGRFSGRQFSNSRSEMNVSTLELGDSALYLCASSLEGAGQPQHFGDGTRLSIL.

This clone occurred once. The chain employs TRBV5-1 and TRBJ2-6; 9 bases fit TRBD1. Trimming cost V 0 bases and J 0 bases; bases outside gene matches: 4. This CDR3 is built from 18 residues. Germline CDR1 is SGHRS and CDR2 is YFSETQ. Written as DNA, the CDR3 is TGCGCCAGCAGCTTGGGACAGGGGGTTATCTCTGGGGCCAACGTCCTGACTTTC. Translation: CASSLGQGVISGANVLTF. Full variable domain (remainder filled in from reference TRBV5-1 and TRBJ2-6): KAGVTQTPRYLIKTRGQQVTLSCSPISGHRSVSWYQQTPGQGLQFLFEYFSETQRNKGNFPGRFSGRQFSNSRSEMNVSTLELGDSALYLCASSLGQGVISGANVLTFGAGSRLTVL.

The rearrangement joins TRBV2 to TRBJ2-2; the match to TRBD1 covers 7 bases. J gave up 6 bases and V 0 bases, and 7 bases lay outside the gene matches. The germline V gene has CDR1 SNHLY and CDR2 FYNNEI. There are 16 residues in the CDR3. This chain's CDR3 is CASSEARRGQAGELFF. In nucleotides, the CDR3 is TGTGCCAGCAGTGAAGCGAGAAGGGGGCAAGCCGGGGAGCTGTTTTTT.

The table lists this clone with a few counts. This CDR3 reads CASSLGHQGPSPYGYTF. In DNA form, the CDR3 reads TGTGCCAGCAGCCTAGGACATCAGGGGCCCTCGCCCTATGGCTACACCTTC. V usage is TRBV9 and J usage is TRBJ1-2, with D possibly being TRBD1 (6 bases). This CDR3 is 17 amino acids long. V shed 4 bases and J shed 4 bases, with 23 bases lying between them. Germline CDR1 reads SGDLS; CDR2 reads YYNGEE.

The J gene is TRBJ2-2, the V gene TRBV9; 9 positions agree with TRBD1. CDR3 size: 15 residues. J was trimmed by 8 bases and V by 0 bases; bases with no gene match: 5. The germline V gene has CDR1 SGDLS and CDR2 YYNGEE. The CDR3 loop is CASSVATGGLGELFF. The CDR3 DNA reads TGTGCCAGCAGCGTAGCAACAGGGGGCTTGGGGGAGCTGTTTTTT.

This chain links TRBV5-1 with TRBJ1-2; D ambiguous. The CDR3 is 15 residues long. Trimming cost V 0 bases and J 3 bases, with 12 bases left between them. CDR1 is SGHRS and CDR2 is YFSETQ in the germline V gene. As DNA, the CDR3 is TGCGCCAGCAGCTTGGTTGCGGGCGAGGACTATGGCTACACCTTC. Translation gives CASSLVAGEDYGYTF.